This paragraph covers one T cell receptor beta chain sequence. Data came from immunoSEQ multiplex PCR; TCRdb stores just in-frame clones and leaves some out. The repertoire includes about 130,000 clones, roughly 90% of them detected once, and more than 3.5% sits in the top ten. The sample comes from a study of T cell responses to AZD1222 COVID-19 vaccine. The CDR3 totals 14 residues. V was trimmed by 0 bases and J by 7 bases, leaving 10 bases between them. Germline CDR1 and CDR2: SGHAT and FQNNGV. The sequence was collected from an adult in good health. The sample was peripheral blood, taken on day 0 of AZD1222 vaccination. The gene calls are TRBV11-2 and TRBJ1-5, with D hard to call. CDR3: CASSLDLWGQPQHF. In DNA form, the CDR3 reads TGTGCCAGCAGCTTAGATCTATGGGGACAGCCCCAGCATTTT.